This TCR beta chain comes out of a study of blood T cell repertoires in COVID-19. Method: immunoSEQ multiplex PCR; TCRdb's copy keeps in-frame clones and lacks some. Of 120,000 to 150,000 clones listed, about three quarters are singletons. V lost 2 bases, J lost 3 bases, and 16 bases lay in between. Germline V gives CDR1 ENHRY, CDR2 SYGVKD. The CDR3 is made up of 16 amino acids. The sample consisted of peripheral blood. The clonotype originates from a man over 45 with acute or convalescent COVID-19. The chain combines TRBV10-3 with TRBJ1-2; D is uncertain. The CDR3 DNA reads as TGTGCCATCAGTGAGAGAGAACGGGAATATCACTATGGCTACACCTTC. It translates to CAISEREREYHYGYTF.